This T cell receptor beta chain was sequenced in a study of regulatory T cells in long-lasting Graves disease. Study-wide points: Analysis covered peripheral blood alone, not thyroid tissue. The TCR repertoire of persistent Graves' patients was less diverse than that of newly diagnosed ones.

Regarding time point: persistent/refractory GD, antithyroid drugs over 5 years with positive TRAb. RNA extracted from PBMCs served as the sequencing template. Points on this clonotype: The target antigen is unknown.

Trimming took off 5 bases at V and 4 bases at J, with 6 bases between the two ends. The CDR3 is 12 residues long. Germline-derived CDR1 and CDR2 are ENHRY and SYGVKD. Researchers made TCR beta libraries by using iRepertoire HTBI primers and running Arm-PCR on CDR3 regions. Via MiXCR, TCRdb re-called the multiplex PCR reads, giving one row per CDR3 protein. The sample has 420,000 or so distinct CDR3 sequences; 23% are singletons. The material sequenced was peripheral blood mononuclear cells (PBMCs), taken when the disease was refractory, from a patient treated with antithyroid drugs. The clonotype originates from a female donor with Graves disease. V and J are TRBV10-3 and TRBJ1-5; D not resolved. For the CDR3, the DNA is TGTGCCATCAGTTCTACGAATCAGCCCCAGCATTTT. Translation: CAISSTNQPQHF.